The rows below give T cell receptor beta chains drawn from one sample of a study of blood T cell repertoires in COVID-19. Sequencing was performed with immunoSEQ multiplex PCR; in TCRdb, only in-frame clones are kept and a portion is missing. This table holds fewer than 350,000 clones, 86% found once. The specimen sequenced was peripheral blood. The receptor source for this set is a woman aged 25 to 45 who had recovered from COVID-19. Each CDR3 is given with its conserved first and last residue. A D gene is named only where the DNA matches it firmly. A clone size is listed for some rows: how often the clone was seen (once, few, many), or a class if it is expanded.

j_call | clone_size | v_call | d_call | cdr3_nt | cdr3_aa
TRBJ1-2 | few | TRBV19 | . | TGTGCCAGTAGTATAAAGGGGAACTATGGCTACACCTTC | CASSIKGNYGYTF
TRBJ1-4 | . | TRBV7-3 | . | TGTGCCAGCAGCGGCCTCCCAGGGCCTGAAAAACTGTTTTTT | CASSGLPGPEKLFF
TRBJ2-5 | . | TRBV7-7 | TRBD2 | TGTGCTAGCAGCTTAGTCGGGGGGGAGACCCAGTACTTC | CASSLVGGETQYF
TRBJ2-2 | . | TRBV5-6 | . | TGTGCCAGCAGCTTGCCAGCGGCCTCCGGGGAGCTGTTTTTT | CASSLPAASGELFF
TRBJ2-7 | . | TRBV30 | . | TGTGCCTGGAGTGTACTCAGGGGGGCAGGGCAGTACTTC | CAWSVLRGAGQYF
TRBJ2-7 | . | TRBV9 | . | TGTGCCAGCAGCCCAGAGGGGGGGGAAGGAGACGAGCAGTACTTC | CASSPEGGEGDEQYF
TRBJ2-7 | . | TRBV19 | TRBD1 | TGTGCCAGTAGTGCCCAGGGGACAGGGTTCGACGAGCAGTACTTC | CASSAQGTGFDEQYF
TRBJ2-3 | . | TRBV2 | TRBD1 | TGTGCCAGCAGTGAACTACGACAGGGGGGTACAGATACGCAGTATTTT | CASSELRQGGTDTQYF
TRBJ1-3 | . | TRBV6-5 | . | TGTGCCAGCAGGGACGCAGGGGCTGGAAACACCATATATTTT | CASRDAGAGNTIYF
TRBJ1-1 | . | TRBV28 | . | TGTGCCAGCAGTTTCCCGGACAGAAACACTGAAGCTTTCTTT | CASSFPDRNTEAFF
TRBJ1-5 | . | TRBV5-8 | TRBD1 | TGTGCCAGCAGCCCGTTGCTCCGCGGGACAGGGGGCAATCAGCCCCAGCATTTT | CASSPLLRGTGGNQPQHF
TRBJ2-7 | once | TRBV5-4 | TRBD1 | TGTGCCAGCAGCTCCACAGGGGTAGAGCAGTACTTC | CASSSTGVEQYF
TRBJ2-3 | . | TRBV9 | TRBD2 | TGTGCCAGCAGCGTAGGACTAGCGGGAGAGTGGGGAACAGATACGCAGTATTTT | CASSVGLAGEWGTDTQYF
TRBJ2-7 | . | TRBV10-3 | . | TGTGCCATCAGTGTGTCGCAGTCCTACGAGCAGTACTTC | CAISVSQSYEQYF
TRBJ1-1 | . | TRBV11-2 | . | TGTGCCAGCAGCTTTCACGTCGCGATGAACACTGAAGCTTTCTTT | CASSFHVAMNTEAFF
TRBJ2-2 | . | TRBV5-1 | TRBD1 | TGCGCCAGCAGCTTAGGGGGCCCCGGGGAGCTGTTTTTT | CASSLGGPGELFF
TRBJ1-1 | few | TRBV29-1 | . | TGCAGCGTTGACAGGGGAATGAACACTGAAGCTTTCTTT | CSVDRGMNTEAFF
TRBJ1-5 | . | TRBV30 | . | TGTGCCTGGAGTGGGGCAGTCAATCAGCCCCAGCATTTT | CAWSGAVNQPQHF
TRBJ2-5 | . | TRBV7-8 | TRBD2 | TGTGCCAGCAGCTTAGCCCGGGGGGACTCCGAGGGTCAGACCCAGTACTTC | CASSLARGDSEGQTQYF
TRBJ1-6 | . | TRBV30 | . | TGTGCCTGGAGTTCGAATTCACCCCTCCACTTT | CAWSSNSPLHF
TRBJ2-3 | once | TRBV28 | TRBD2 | TGTGCCAGCAGCGCAGCGGGAGGGCCCACAGATACGCAGTATTTT | CASSAAGGPTDTQYF
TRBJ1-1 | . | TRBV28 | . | TGTGCCAGCAGCGCAAATGAAGGGAGGGGCACTGAAGCTTTCTTT | CASSANEGRGTEAFF
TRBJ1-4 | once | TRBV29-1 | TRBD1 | TGCAGCGTTGGGGGACAGGGTGAAAAACTGTTTTTT | CSVGGQGEKLFF
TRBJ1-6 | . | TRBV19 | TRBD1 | TGTGCCAGTAGAGCGGGACAGGGGAACAATTCACCCCTCCACTTT | CASRAGQGNNSPLHF
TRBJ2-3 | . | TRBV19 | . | TGTGCCAGTAGTATTGGCAGAAACACAGATACGCAGTATTTT | CASSIGRNTDTQYF
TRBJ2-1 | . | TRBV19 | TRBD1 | TGTGCCAGTACCGCCGGGACAGGGGGCGTTGAGGGCAGTGAGCAGTTCTTC | CASTAGTGGVEGSEQFF
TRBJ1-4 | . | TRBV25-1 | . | TGTGCCAGCAGTTGGGTAACGGGTGAAAAACTGTTTTTT | CASSWVTGEKLFF